The T cell receptor (beta chain) described here comes from a study of T cells in Graves' hyperthyroidism and ophthalmopathy. Trimming at V came to 5 bases and at J to 3 bases, leaving 11 bases not matched to a gene. The CDR3 length is 17 residues. Amplification yielded TCR beta CDR3 regions, with RNA transcripts as the source. RT-PCR in the first round (using the HTBI primer set) targeted the TCR CDR3. TCRdb itself ran the multiplex PCR reads through MiXCR, one entry per CDR3 protein. The table has 300,000 to 450,000 distinct CDR3 sequences, more than 20% seen once. This clonotype turned up a few times.

Material for sequencing was blood. The rearrangement uses TRBV12-3 or TRBV12-4 and TRBJ2-2; TRBD1 matches 8 bases. This TCR was sampled from a middle-aged man with Graves' hyperthyroidism. Here the CDR3 DNA reads TGTGCCAGCAGTCCCGGGACAGGATCCCGGGACACCGGGGAGCTGTTTTTT. Protein sequence: CASSPGTGSRDTGELFF.